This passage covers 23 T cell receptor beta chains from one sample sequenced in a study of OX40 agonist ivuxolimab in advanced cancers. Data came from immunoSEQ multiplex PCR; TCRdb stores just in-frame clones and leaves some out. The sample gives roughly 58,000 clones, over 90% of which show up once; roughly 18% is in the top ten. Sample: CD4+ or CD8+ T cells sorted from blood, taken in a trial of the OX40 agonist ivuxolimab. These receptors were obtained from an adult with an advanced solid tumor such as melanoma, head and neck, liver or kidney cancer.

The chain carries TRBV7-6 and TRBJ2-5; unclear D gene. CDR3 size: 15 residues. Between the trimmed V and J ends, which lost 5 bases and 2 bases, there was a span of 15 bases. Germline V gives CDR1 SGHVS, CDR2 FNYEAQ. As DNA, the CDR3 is TGTGCCAGCAGCCTGAGGTGGCAGGTACAAGAGACCCAGTACTTC. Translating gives CASSLRWQVQETQYF.

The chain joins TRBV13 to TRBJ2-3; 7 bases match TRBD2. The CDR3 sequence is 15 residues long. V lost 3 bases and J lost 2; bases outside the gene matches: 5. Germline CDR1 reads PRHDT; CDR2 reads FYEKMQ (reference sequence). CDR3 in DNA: TGTGCCAGCAGCTTCCGGGAGGAGATCACAGATACGCAGTATTTT. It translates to CASSFREEITDTQYF.

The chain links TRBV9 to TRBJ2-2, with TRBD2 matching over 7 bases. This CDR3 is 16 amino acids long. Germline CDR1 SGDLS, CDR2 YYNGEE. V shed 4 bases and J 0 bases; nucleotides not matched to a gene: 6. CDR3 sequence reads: CASSSEGTTNTGELFF. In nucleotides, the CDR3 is TGTGCCAGCAGCTCCGAAGGGACTACGAACACCGGGGAGCTGTTTTTT. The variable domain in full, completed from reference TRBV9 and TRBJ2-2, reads DSGVTQTPKHLITATGQRVTLRCSPRSGDLSVYWYQQSLDQGLQFLIQYYNGEERAKGNILERFSAQQFPDLHSELNLSSLELGDSALYFCASSSEGTTNTGELFFGEGSRLTVL.

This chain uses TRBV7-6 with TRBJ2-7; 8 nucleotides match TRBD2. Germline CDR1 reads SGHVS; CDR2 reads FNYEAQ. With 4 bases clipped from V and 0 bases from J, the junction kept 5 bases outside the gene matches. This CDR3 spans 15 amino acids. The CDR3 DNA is TGTGCCAGCAGCTCTGAGCGGGAGATCTCCTACGAGCAGTACTTC. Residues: CASSSEREISYEQYF.

The CDR3 is CASSYSGGEYGYTF. The CDR3 nucleotides read TGTGCCAGCAGTTACTCGGGGGGTGAATATGGCTACACCTTC. The chain links TRBV6-6 to TRBJ1-2; D is possibly TRBD1 (5 bases). Trimming cost V 0 bases and J 5 bases, with 10 bases left between them. CDR3 length: 14 amino acids. Germline V gene sequence: CDR1 MNHNY, CDR2 SVGAGI (reference sequence).

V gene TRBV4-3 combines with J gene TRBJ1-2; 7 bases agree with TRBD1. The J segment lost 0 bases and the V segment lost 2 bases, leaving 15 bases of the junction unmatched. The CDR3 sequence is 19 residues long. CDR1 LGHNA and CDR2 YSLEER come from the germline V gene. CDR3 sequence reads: CASSQFIGGSVGANYGYTF. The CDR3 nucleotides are TGCGCCAGCAGCCAATTTATAGGGGGCAGTGTTGGAGCTAACTATGGCTACACCTTC.

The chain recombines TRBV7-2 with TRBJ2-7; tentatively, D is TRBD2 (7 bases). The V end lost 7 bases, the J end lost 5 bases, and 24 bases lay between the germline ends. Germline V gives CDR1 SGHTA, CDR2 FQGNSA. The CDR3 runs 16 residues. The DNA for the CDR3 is TGTGCCAGCACCCCTGATCCTAGGGGGGGGATCAACGAGCAGTACTTC. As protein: CASTPDPRGGINEQYF.

The CDR3 DNA reads TGTGCCAGCAGCTTAGGAGGGGGCTCTGGAAACACCATATATTTT. Its protein is CASSLGGGSGNTIYF. The chain joins TRBV11-2 to TRBJ1-3, with D possibly TRBD1 on 6 matching bases. CDR3 length: 15 amino acids. The germline gives CDR1 SGHAT, CDR2 FQNNGV. Trimming cost V 1 base and J 0 bases, with 7 bases left between them.

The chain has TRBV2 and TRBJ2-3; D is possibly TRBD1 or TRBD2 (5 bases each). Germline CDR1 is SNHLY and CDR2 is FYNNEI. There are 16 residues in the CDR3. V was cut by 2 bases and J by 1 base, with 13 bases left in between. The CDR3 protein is CASSESRGIGTDTQYF. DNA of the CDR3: TGTGCCAGCAGTGAATCGAGGGGTATCGGCACAGATACGCAGTATTTT.

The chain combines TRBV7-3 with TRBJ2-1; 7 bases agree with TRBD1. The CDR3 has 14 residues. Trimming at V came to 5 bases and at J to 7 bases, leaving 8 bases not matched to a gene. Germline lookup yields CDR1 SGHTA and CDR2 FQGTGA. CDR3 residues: CASSPTTGLNEQFF. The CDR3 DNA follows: TGTGCCAGCAGCCCTACGACAGGGTTGAATGAGCAGTTCTTC.

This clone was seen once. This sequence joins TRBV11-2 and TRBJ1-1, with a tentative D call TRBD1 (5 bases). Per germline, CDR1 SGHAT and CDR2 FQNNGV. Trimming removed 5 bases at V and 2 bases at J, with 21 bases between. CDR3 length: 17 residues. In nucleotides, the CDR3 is TGTGCCAGCAGCGACGGAGGAGGGGTGGCAGTAAACACTGAAGCTTTCTTT. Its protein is CASSDGGGVAVNTEAFF.

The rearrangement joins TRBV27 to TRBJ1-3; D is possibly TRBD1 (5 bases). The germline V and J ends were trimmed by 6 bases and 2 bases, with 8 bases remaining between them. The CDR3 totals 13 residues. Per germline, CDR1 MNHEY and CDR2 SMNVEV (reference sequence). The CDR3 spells CASRQEPGNTIYF. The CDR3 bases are TGTGCCAGCAGACAGGAACCTGGAAACACCATATATTTT.

CDR3 coding DNA: TGTGCCAGCAGCACTCCGGGACTAGCAGGAGAGACCCAGTACTTC. This translates into CASSTPGLAGETQYF. This chain uses TRBV11-2 with TRBJ2-5; TRBD2 matches 9 bases. Germline CDR1 SGHAT, CDR2 FQNNGV. The trim removed 5 bases at V and 4 bases at J, leaving 8 bases unmatched. There are 15 residues in the CDR3.

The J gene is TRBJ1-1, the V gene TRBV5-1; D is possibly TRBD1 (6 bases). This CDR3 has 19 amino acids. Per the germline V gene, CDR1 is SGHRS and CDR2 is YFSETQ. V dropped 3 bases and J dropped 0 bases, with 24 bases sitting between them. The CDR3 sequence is CASSSWGPSLSFMNTEAFF. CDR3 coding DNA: TGCGCCAGCAGCTCTTGGGGGCCTTCTCTCTCCTTCATGAACACTGAAGCTTTCTTT.

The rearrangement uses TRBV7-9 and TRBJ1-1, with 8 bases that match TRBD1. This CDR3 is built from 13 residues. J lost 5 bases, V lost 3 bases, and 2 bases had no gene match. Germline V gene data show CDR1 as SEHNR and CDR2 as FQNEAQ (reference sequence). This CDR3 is CASSLDRVTEAFF. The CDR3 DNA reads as TGTGCCAGCAGCTTGGACAGGGTTACTGAAGCTTTCTTT.

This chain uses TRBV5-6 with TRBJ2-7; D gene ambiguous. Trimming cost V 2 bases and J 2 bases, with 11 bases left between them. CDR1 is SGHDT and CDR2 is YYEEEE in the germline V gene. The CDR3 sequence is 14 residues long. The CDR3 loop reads CASSFASLAYEQYF. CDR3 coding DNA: TGTGCCAGCAGCTTTGCAAGCTTGGCCTACGAGCAGTACTTC. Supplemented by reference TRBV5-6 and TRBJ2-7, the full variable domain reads DAGVTQSPTHLIKTRGQQVTLRCSPKSGHDTVSWYQQALGQGPQFIFQYYEEEERQRGNFPDRFSGHQFPNYSSELNVNALLLGDSALYLCASSFASLAYEQYFGPGTRLTVT.

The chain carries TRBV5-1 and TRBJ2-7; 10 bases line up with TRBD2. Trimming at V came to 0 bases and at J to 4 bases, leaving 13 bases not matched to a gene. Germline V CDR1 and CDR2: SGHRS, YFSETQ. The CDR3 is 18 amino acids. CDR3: CASSLVPSGSNLGYEQYF. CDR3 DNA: TGCGCCAGCAGCTTGGTGCCTAGCGGGAGCAACCTAGGATACGAGCAGTACTTC.

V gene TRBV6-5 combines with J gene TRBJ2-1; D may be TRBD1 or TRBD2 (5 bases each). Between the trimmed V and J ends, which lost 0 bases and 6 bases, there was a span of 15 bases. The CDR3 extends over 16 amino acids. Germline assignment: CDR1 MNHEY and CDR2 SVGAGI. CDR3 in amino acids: CASSYSYGTLSNEQFF. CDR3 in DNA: TGTGCCAGCAGTTACTCGTACGGGACCCTGTCCAATGAGCAGTTCTTC.

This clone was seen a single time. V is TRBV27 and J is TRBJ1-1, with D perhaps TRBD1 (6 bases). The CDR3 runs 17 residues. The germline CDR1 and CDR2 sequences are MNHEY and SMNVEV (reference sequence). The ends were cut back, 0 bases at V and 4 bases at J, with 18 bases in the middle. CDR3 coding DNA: TGTGCCAGCAGTTTATCGCAATCACAGGGAGCAAGCACTGAAGCTTTCTTT. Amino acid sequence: CASSLSQSQGASTEAFF.

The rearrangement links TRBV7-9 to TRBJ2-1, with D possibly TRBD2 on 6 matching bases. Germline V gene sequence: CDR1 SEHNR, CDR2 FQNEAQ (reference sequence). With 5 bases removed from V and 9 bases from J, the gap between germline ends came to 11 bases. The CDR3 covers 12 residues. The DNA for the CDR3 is TGTGCCAGCAGCATTCGACTAGTTGAGCAGTTCTTC. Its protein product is CASSIRLVEQFF.

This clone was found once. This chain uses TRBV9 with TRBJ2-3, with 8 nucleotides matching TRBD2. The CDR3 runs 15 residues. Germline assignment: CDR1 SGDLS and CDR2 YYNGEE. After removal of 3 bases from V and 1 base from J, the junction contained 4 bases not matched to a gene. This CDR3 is CASSEREFGTDTQYF. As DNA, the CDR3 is TGTGCCAGCAGCGAGCGGGAGTTCGGCACAGATACGCAGTATTTT.

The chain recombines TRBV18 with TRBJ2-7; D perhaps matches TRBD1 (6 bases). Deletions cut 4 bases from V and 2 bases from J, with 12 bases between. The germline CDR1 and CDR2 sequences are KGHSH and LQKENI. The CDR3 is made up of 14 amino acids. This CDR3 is CASSHRDKAYEQYF. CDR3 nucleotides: TGTGCCAGCTCACACCGGGACAAGGCCTACGAGCAGTACTTC.

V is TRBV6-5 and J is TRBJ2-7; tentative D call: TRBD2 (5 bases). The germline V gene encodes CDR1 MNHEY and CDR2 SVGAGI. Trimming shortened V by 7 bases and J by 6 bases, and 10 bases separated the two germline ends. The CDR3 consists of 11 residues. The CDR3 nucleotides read TGTGCCAGCAAGCAGGAGGCCGAGCAGTACTTC. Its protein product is CASKQEAEQYF.